This TCR beta chain was captured in a study of Tregs in tolerant kidney transplant recipients (dated by TCRdb to the late 2010s). Regarding the research as a whole: The study applied TCRbeta sequencing to find donor-specific regulatory T cells before combined kidney and bone marrow transplantation and then followed those same cells after transplant. Several methods of expanding Tregs specific for an allogeneic donor were compared by TCRbeta repertoire sequencing in 3 healthy controls. What the work shows at the level of the full study, not this receptor alone: The study was constrained by small patient numbers, and validation of the findings is required in larger populations and under other immunosuppression protocols. The most biologically relevant and donor-specific TCRbeta repertoire appeared to be identified by expanding Tregs with activated donor B cells. Biological reproducibility was not directly assessed, although technical replication error appeared to be minimal.

Unstimulated Tregs (CD4+CD25+CD127-), CD4+ non-Tregs (CD4+CD25-), CD4 and CD8 cells were FACS-sorted from thawed PBMCs. Blood from healthy controls was obtained either from healthy volunteers or as purchased buffy coats. Healthy control blood was processed to PBMCs with a Ficoll density gradient and then cryopreserved, whereas patient PBMCs were collected both before and after transplant. In the case of this clone: The clone's antigen remains unknown. No clone much larger than this one lies a single base away; base qualities are absent.

For TCRbeta CDR3 sequencing, genomic DNA was extracted from sorted cells using the QIAGEN DNeasy Blood and Tissue Kit. High-throughput TCRbeta CDR3 sequencing, including PCR amplification with bias correction and internal controls, was performed commercially through immunoSEQ. Per the source publication's procedure: Unique productive TCRbeta sequences were defined by CDR3 nucleotide sequence where primers matched, and otherwise by CDR3 amino acid sequence together with Vbeta and Jbeta genes. To correct for sorting error, sequences found in more than one sorted population at a frequency ratio of 2:1 or less were discarded, and the remaining shared sequences were assigned to the population with the higher frequency. Donor-reactive sequences were defined as at least 5-fold expanded in CFSE-low cells versus unstimulated cells, with frequency of at least 0.01% in CFSE-low cells. Jensen-Shannon divergence, calculated on the top 100 TCRbeta sequences ranked by frequency, was used to quantify repertoire divergence. For any sample with multiple sequencing runs, sorting error was corrected in each run separately before the runs were pooled. Held by TCRdb, this immuneACCESS table contains in-frame sequences only and omits some clones. Under half of the omission traces to an unresolved V gene where checked; the cause of the rest is unknown. V, J and clone size were drawn from that table, and D and trimming were deduced from the DNA. The sample contains 200,000 to 300,000 clones, roughly four fifths of them found a single time. The ten largest clones capture approximately 0.69% of the sample.

The sequence was collected from a human donor in good health. Sequencing input: CD4+ T cells from blood.

The CDR3 region: CACPRTSGGLQETQYF. Read as DNA, the sequence is TGTGCCTGTCCTCGGACTAGCGGGGGCCTCCAAGAGACCCAGTACTTC. Recombination connected TRBV30 to TRBJ2-5; 13 central nucleotides agree with TRBD2. Taken from the germline V gene (reference sequence), the CDR1 and CDR2 loops are GTSNPN and SVGIG. After removal of 6 bases from V and 1 base from J, the junction retains 8 bases not matched to a gene. The CDR3, cysteine through phenylalanine, is 16 amino acids long. Of the read, only the CDR3 DNA is kept; its 48 bases are in frame from base 1.